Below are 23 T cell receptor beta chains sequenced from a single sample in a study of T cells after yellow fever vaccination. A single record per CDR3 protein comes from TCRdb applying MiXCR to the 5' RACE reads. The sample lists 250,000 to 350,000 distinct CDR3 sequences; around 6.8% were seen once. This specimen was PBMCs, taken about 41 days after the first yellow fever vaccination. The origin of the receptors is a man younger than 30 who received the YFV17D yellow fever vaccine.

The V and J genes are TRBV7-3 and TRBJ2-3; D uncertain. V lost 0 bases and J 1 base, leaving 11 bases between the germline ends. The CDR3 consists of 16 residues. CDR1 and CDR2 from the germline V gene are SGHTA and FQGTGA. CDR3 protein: CASSLTGLDRTDTQYF. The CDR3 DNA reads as TGTGCCAGCAGCTTAACAGGTCTGGACCGCACAGATACGCAGTATTTT.

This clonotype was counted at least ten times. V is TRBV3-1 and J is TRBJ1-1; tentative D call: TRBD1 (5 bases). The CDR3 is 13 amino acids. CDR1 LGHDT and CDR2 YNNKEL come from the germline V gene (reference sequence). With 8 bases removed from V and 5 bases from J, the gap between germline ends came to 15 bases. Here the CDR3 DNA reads TGTGCCAGCGGCTTTGGCAGGACAACTGAAGCTTTCTTT. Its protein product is CASGFGRTTEAFF.

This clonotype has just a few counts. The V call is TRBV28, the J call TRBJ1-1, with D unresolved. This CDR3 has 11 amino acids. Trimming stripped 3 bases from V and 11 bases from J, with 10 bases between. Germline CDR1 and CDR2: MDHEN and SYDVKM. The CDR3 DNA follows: TGTGCCAGCAGTTTCAGGACGGGCGCTTTCTTT. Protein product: CASSFRTGAFF.

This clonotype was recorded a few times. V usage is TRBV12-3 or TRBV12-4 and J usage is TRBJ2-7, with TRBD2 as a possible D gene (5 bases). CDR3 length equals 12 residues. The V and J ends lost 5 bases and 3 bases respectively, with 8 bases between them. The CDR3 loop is CASSVDYYEQYF. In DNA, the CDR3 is TGTGCCAGCAGTGTAGACTACTACGAGCAGTACTTC.

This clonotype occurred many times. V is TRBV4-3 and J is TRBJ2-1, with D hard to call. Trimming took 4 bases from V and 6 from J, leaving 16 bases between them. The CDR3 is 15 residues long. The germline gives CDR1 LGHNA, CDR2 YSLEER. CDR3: CASSLSTDSRNEQFF. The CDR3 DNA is TGCGCCAGCAGCCTCTCGACCGACTCCCGCAATGAGCAGTTCTTC.

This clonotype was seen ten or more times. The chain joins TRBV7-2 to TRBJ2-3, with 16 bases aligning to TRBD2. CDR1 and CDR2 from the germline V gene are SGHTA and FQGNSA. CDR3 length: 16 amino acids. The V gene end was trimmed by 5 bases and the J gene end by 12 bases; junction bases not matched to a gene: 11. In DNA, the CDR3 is TGTGCCAGCAGCACTAACTCCGGGACTAGCGGGGGGGCCCAGTATTTT. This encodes CASSTNSGTSGGAQYF.

The CDR3: CAGRGDVQETQYF. The CDR3 nucleotides read TGTGCCGGACGGGGGGATGTTCAAGAGACCCAGTACTTC. The rearrangement links TRBV14 to TRBJ2-5, with TRBD2 matching over 7 bases. V was pared by 11 bases and J by 2 bases, with 8 bases of the junction left unmatched. The germline V gene has CDR1 SGHDN and CDR2 FVKESK. The CDR3 is 13 residues long.

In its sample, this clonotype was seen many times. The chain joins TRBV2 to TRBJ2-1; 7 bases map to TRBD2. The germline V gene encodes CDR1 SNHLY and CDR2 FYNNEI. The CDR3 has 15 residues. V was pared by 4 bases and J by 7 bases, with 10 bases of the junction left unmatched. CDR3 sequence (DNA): TGTGCCAGCAGTGGCCGAGCGGGGCGAGGAAATGAGCAGTTCTTC. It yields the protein CASSGRAGRGNEQFF.

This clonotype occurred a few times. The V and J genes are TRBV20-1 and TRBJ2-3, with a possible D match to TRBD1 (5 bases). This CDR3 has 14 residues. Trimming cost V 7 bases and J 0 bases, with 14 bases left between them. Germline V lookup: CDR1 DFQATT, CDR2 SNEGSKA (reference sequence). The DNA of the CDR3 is TGCAGTGGAGGATTGACAGCTAGCACAGATACGCAGTATTTT. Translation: CSGGLTASTDTQYF.

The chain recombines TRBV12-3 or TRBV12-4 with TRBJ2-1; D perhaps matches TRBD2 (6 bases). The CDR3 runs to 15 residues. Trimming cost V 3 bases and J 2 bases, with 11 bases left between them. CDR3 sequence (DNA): TGTGCCAGCAGTTTCCCCGGGACTCCCTACAATGAGCAGTTCTTC. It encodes CASSFPGTPYNEQFF.

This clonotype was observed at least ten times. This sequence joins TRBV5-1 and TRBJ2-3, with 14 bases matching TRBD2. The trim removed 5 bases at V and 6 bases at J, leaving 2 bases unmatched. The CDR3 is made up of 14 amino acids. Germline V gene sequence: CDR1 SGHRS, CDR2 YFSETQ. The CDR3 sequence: CASRRLAGGDTQYF. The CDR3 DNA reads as TGCGCCAGCAGGAGACTAGCGGGAGGGGATACGCAGTATTTT.

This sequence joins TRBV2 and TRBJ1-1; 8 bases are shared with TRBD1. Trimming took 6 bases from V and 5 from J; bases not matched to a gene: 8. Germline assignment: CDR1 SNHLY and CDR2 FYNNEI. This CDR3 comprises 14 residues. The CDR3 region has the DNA TGTGCCAGCAGCGCTTACGGACAGGGTACTGAAGCTTTCTTT. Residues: CASSAYGQGTEAFF. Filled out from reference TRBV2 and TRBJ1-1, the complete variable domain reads EPEVTQTPSHQVTQMGQEVILRCVPISNHLYFYWYRQILGQKVEFLVSFYNNEISEKSEIFDDQFSVERPDGSNFTLKIRSTKLEDSAMYFCASSAYGQGTEAFFGQGTRLTVV.

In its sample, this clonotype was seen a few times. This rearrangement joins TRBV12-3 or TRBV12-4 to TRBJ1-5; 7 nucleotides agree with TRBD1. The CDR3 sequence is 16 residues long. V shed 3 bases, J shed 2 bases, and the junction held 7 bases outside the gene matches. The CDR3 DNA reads TGTGCCAGCAGTTTGAGGGACAGCTATGGCAATCAGCCCCAGCATTTT. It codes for CASSLRDSYGNQPQHF.

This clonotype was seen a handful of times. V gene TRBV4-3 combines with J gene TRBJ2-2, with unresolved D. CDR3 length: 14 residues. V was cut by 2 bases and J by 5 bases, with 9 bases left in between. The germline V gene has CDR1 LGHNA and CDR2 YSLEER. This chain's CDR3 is CASSQPEGTGELFF. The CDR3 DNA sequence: TGCGCCAGCAGCCAACCCGAAGGGACCGGGGAGCTGTTTTTT.

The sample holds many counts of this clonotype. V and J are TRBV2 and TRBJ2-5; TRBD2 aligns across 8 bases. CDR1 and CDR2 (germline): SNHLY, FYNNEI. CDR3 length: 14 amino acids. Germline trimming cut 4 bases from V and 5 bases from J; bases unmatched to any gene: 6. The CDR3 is CASSGGPGGETQYF. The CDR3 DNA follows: TGTGCCAGCAGTGGGGGTCCGGGAGGGGAGACCCAGTACTTC.

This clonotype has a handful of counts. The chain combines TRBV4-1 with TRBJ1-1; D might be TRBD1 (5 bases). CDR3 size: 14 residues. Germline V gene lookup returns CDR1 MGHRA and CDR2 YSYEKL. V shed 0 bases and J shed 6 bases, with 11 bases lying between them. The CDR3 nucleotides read TGCGCCAGCAGCCAAGAACGTAACAGGCCTGAAGCTTTCTTT. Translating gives CASSQERNRPEAFF.

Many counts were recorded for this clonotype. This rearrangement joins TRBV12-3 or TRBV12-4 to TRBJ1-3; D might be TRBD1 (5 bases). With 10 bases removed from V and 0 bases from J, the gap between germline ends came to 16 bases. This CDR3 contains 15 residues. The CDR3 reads CATDMGRNSGNTIYF. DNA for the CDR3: TGTGCCACCGACATGGGACGCAACTCTGGAAACACCATATATTTT.

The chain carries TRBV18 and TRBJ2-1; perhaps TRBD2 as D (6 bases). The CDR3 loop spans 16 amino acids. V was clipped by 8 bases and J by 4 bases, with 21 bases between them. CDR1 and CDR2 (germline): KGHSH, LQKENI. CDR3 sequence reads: CASTPAESGLYNEQFF. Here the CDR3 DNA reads TGTGCCAGCACCCCCGCGGAGAGCGGGCTATACAATGAGCAGTTCTTC.

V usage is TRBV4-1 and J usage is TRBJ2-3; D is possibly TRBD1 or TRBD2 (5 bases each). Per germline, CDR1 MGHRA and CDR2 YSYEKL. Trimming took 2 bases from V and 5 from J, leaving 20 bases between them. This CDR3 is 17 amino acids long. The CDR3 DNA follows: TGCGCCAGCAGCCAACCTGGGGCGGGCGGGCGAGGAGATACGCAGTATTTT. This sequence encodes CASSQPGAGGRGDTQYF.

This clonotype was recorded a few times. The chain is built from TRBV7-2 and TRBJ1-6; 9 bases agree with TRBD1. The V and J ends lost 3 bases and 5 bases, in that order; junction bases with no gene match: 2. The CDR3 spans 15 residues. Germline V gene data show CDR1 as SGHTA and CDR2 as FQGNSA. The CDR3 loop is CASSFNRGHNSPLHF. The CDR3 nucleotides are TGTGCCAGCAGCTTCAACAGGGGGCATAATTCACCCCTCCACTTT.

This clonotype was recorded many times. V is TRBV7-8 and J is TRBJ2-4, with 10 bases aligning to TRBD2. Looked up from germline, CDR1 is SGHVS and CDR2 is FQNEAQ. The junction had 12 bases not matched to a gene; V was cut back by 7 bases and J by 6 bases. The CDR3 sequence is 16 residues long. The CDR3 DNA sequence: TGTGCCAGCACCCCATTAAGCGGGGGGGGTCTAAACATTCAGTACTTC. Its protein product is CASTPLSGGGLNIQYF.

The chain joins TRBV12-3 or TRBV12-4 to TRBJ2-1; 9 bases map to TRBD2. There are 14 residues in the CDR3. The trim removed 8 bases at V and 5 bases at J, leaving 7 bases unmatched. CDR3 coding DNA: TGTGCCAGCCTAAAGCGGGGGGCCGACAATGAGCAGTTCTTC. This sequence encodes CASLKRGADNEQFF.

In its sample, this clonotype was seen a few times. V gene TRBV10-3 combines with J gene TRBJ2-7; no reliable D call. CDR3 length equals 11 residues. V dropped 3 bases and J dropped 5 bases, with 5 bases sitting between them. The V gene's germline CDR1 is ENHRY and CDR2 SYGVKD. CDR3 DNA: TGTGCCATCAGTGATATAAACGAGCAGTACTTC. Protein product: CAISDINEQYF.